This is a list of T cell receptor beta chains from one sample in a study of blood T cells in healthy people across ages. Each CDR3 protein gets one entry after TCRdb re-called the 5' RACE reads with MiXCR. The data hold around 1,800,000 distinct CDR3 sequences, with 35% to 50% observed a single time. Sequenced material: blood. These receptors all come from a human donor in good health. The CDR3 runs from the conserved cysteine through the conserved F or W. A D gene is named only where the DNA matches it firmly. The size of a clone is reported for some rows only, either as once, few or many, or as a class for expanded clones.

d_call clone_size j_call v_call cdr3_nt cdr3_aa
. few TRBJ2-3 TRBV5-5 TGTGCCAGCAGCCTAACGACCGGGACGGTGAGCACAGATACGCAGTATTTT CASSLTTGTVSTDTQYF
. . TRBJ2-1 TRBV12-3/TRBV12-4 TGTGCCAGCAAAGAGACTAACTCCTACAATGAGCAGTTCTTC CASKETNSYNEQFF
. once TRBJ2-2 TRBV11-2 TGTGCCAGCAGCTTGGGCAGATGGAACACCGGGGAGCTGTTTTTT CASSLGRWNTGELFF
TRBD2 . TRBJ2-7 TRBV12-3/TRBV12-4 TGTGCCAGCAGGACGGGGGGGTATTCATCCGAGCAGTACTTC CASRTGGYSSEQYF
. . TRBJ2-7 TRBV28 TGTGCCAGCAGTTTTCAGCCTCCCTACGAGCAGTACTTC CASSFQPPYEQYF
. few TRBJ1-2 TRBV7-9 TGTGCCAGCAGCTCCCAACAGGGTAACTATGGCTACACCTTC CASSSQQGNYGYTF
. . TRBJ1-1 TRBV20-1 TGCAGTGCTATAGAGGGCGAGTTAAACACTGAAGCTTTCTTT CSAIEGELNTEAFF
. . TRBJ2-5 TRBV7-9 TGTGCCAGCAGCCCCCGGTTAGGGGCGGACCAAGAGACCCAGTACTTC CASSPRLGADQETQYF
. few TRBJ1-1 TRBV6-5 TGTGCCAGCAGTTCGTTTGCAGGGGCCCTGAACACTGAAGCTTTCTTT CASSSFAGALNTEAFF
TRBD2 . TRBJ2-5 TRBV6-2/TRBV6-3 TGTGCCAGCAGTTCCCCGGGGGGGCCAAATTTGAAGACCCAGTACTTC CASSSPGGPNLKTQYF
. . TRBJ1-5 TRBV7-9 TGTGCCAGCAGCTTAGGGGGTCTACACGATCAGCCCCAGCATTTT CASSLGGLHDQPQHF
TRBD2 . TRBJ2-7 TRBV14 TGTGCCAGCAGCCAAGATCGTCGGGGGGACTACGAGCAGTACTTC CASSQDRRGDYEQYF
. few TRBJ2-5 TRBV4-1 TGCGCCAGCAGCCTAGCCCCCGGGGGGCCAGGACAAGAGACCCAGTACTTC CASSLAPGGPGQETQYF
TRBD1 once TRBJ2-3 TRBV5-6 TGTGCCAGCAGCATGCCGGGACAGGCTGGCACAGATACGCAGTATTTT CASSMPGQAGTDTQYF
TRBD1 many TRBJ1-2 TRBV11-2 TGTGCCAGCAGCCCAACGGGACAGGGGGCGCGGGGCTACACCTTC CASSPTGQGARGYTF
TRBD2 few TRBJ2-7 TRBV3-1 TGTGCCAGCAGCCCGATATCTACCCTAGCGGGGGGGCTATCCTACGAGCAGTACTTC CASSPISTLAGGLSYEQYF
. few TRBJ1-4 TRBV4-1 TGCGCCAGCAGCCAAGCGAGCGGGGTAAATGAAAAACTGTTTTTT CASSQASGVNEKLFF
TRBD1 . TRBJ2-7 TRBV18 TGTGCCAGCTCACCAAGGGGACAGGGAAACTCCTACGAGCAGTACTTC CASSPRGQGNSYEQYF
TRBD1 . TRBJ2-7 TRBV5-1 TGCGCCAGCAGCCCCGCTCAGGGGACAGGGGTGGGGTACGAGCAGTACTTC CASSPAQGTGVGYEQYF
. . TRBJ2-2 TRBV7-3 TGTGCCAGCAACTCGACATTTAACACCGGGGAGCTGTTTTTT CASNSTFNTGELFF
TRBD1 . TRBJ2-5 TRBV5-8 TGTGCCAGCAGCTTGGGGACAGGGTACGAGACCCAGTACTTC CASSLGTGYETQYF
. . TRBJ1-1 TRBV20-1 TGCAGTGCTAGTACAGTGAACACTGAAGCTTTCTTT CSASTVNTEAFF
. few TRBJ1-2 TRBV6-2/TRBV6-3 TGTGCCAGCAGTTCCGACATTGAAGGCTACACCTTC CASSSDIEGYTF
. once TRBJ2-1 TRBV12-3/TRBV12-4 TGTGCCAGCAGTCCCCGTCTCCCCACAGGGGAGGAGTTCTTC CASSPRLPTGEEFF
TRBD2 . TRBJ2-7 TRBV29-1 TGCAGCGTTGAGACCATCCTAGCGGGGAGGCGGGCGGGGGAGCAGTACTTC CSVETILAGRRAGEQYF
. . TRBJ2-7 TRBV6-5 TGTGCCAGCAGCCCCCGTGGGGCCCGCTACGAGCAGTACTTC CASSPRGARYEQYF
. . TRBJ2-7 TRBV19 TGTGCCACCTCGCAGGGGTTCGAGCAGTACTTC CATSQGFEQYF
. . TRBJ2-3 TRBV7-4 TGTGCCAGCAGCCCCGGGACACGGGCTCGCACAGATACGCAGTATTTT CASSPGTRARTDTQYF
. few TRBJ1-4 TRBV7-8 TGTGCCAGCAGCAGCCGGGACTCGAATGAAAAACTGTTTTTT CASSSRDSNEKLFF
. few TRBJ2-3 TRBV7-2 TGTGCCCTCGTACGGTCCACAGATACGCAGTATTTT CALVRSTDTQYF
TRBD1 . TRBJ2-6 TRBV29-1 TGCAGCGTCTTACCGGGACAGGGGGCGCTGGGGGCCGACGTCCTGACTTTC CSVLPGQGALGADVLTF
TRBD1 . TRBJ2-7 TRBV11-2 TGTGCCAGCAGCTTAGATTCCGGGACAGATGGCGAGCAGTACTTC CASSLDSGTDGEQYF
TRBD1 . TRBJ1-1 TRBV4-2 TGTGCCAGCAGCCCCGTACAGGGGGGGACTGAAGCTTTCTTT CASSPVQGGTEAFF
TRBD2 few TRBJ2-5 TRBV15 TGTGCCACCAGCAGAGGACCCCCGACTAGCGGACAAGAGACCCAGTACTTC CATSRGPPTSGQETQYF
TRBD2 . TRBJ2-5 TRBV12-3/TRBV12-4 TGTGCCAGCAGTATAAGCGGGGGGGCAGAGACCCAGTACTTC CASSISGGAETQYF
TRBD1 many TRBJ2-7 TRBV5-1 TGTGCCAGCAGCTTAGTGACAGGGGGTTCCTACGAGCAGTACTTC CASSLVTGGSYEQYF